This is a list of T cell receptor beta chains from one sample in a study of siplizumab effects on memory and regulatory T cells. Method: immunoSEQ multiplex PCR; TCRdb's copy keeps in-frame clones and lacks some. The sample consists of 95,000 to 100,000 clones, around nine tenths of them appearing once. Material for sequencing was non-Treg CD4+ T cells sorted from blood. These receptors all stem from a human donor in good health. Each CDR3 is given with its conserved first and last residue. Fields, in order: CDR3 length, V gene, J gene, D gene, clone size, CDR3 DNA, CDR3 protein. The D gene is left open where the match is weak. Size tells how often a clone was seen (once, few, many) or the class of an expanded clone, and some rows leave it out.

>18|TRBV19|TRBJ2-1|TRBD2|once
TGTGCCAGTAGTCCAGAACTAGCGGGGGGTCCCTCCTACAATGAGCAGTTCTTC
CASSPELAGGPSYNEQFF
>13|TRBV7-3|TRBJ2-7|TRBD1|NA
TGTGCCAGCAGCCATGGACAGGGGTACGAGCAGTACTTC
CASSHGQGYEQYF
>14|TRBV2|TRBJ1-1|NA|NA
TGTGCCAGCACCAGCGCTGATCGGAACACTGAAGCTTTCTTT
CASTSADRNTEAFF
>15|TRBV6-1|TRBJ2-2|TRBD1|NA
TGTGCCAGCAGTGTGGGACAGGGGGGCACCGGGGAGCTGTTTTTT
CASSVGQGGTGELFF
>15|TRBV25-1|TRBJ2-1|NA|NA
TGTGCCAGCAGTGATTACGGGCCCTCCTACAATGAGCAGTTCTTC
CASSDYGPSYNEQFF
>14|TRBV5-1|TRBJ1-2|NA|NA
TGCGCCAGCAGCTTGATGTCGTCCAACTATGGCTACACCTTC
CASSLMSSNYGYTF
>16|TRBV7-6|TRBJ2-2|TRBD2|NA
TGTGCCAGCAACTCCAGACTAGCCGCGAACCCCGGGGAGCTGTTTTTT
CASNSRLAANPGELFF
>16|TRBV5-1|TRBJ2-5|TRBD1|NA
TGCGCCAGCAGCCGGGGACAGGGGGGCCTCCAAGAGACCCAGTACTTC
CASSRGQGGLQETQYF
>14|TRBV5-4|TRBJ2-3|NA|NA
TGTGCCAGCAGCTTAACCGGGAGCACAGATACGCAGTATTTT
CASSLTGSTDTQYF
>13|TRBV5-4|TRBJ2-1|NA|NA
TGTGCCAGCAGCTCCGACTGGTACAATGAGCAGTTCTTC
CASSSDWYNEQFF
>14|TRBV18|TRBJ2-2|NA|few
TGTGCCAGCTCACCACCGGGTGGCACCGGGGAGCTGTTTTTT
CASSPPGGTGELFF
>15|TRBV6-6|TRBJ2-7|NA|NA
TGTGCCAGCAGTTCGGCGGGGACAACCATCTACGAGCAGTACTTC
CASSSAGTTIYEQYF
>13|TRBV6-5|TRBJ1-4|NA|NA
TGTGCCAGCAGAAGTTCCCCGCTCGGGGAACTGTTTTTT
CASRSSPLGELFF
>17|TRBV5-1|TRBJ1-2|NA|NA
TGCGCCAGCAGCTTCTTTCTCATGGCCCAATCACCTTATGGCTACACCTTC
CASSFFLMAQSPYGYTF
>14|TRBV28|TRBJ2-7|NA|NA
TGTGCCAGCAGTTTGCGGCGGCGGGGCTACGAGCAGTACTTC
CASSLRRRGYEQYF
>14|TRBV7-2|TRBJ1-2|NA|NA
TGTGCCAGCAGTTCCCGGTGGGAGAGAGATGGCTACACCTTC
CASSSRWERDGYTF
>18|TRBV11-3|TRBJ2-3|NA|NA
TGTGCCAGCAGCTTAGATCCCGGGAGAATTACTTTCACAGATACGCAGTATTTT
CASSLDPGRITFTDTQYF
>14|TRBV5-4|TRBJ2-2|TRBD2|NA
TGTGCCAGCTTCTTGGCGGGAGTCACCGGGGAGCTGTTTTTT
CASFLAGVTGELFF
>13|TRBV11-3|TRBJ2-5|NA|once
TGTGCCAGCAGCCAGACTAGAATGGAGACCCAGTACTTC
CASSQTRMETQYF
>14|TRBV19|TRBJ1-1|NA|NA
TGTGCCAGTAGTATTTCTAGGGGGAACACTGAAGCTTTCTTT
CASSISRGNTEAFF
>15|TRBV7-2|TRBJ2-3|NA|NA
TGTGCCAGCAGCTTAGGGGGCCTACGAACAGATACGCAGTATTTT
CASSLGGLRTDTQYF
>14|TRBV6-1|TRBJ1-4|NA|NA
TGTGCCAGCAGTGGTAGAAGGGATAATGAAAAACTGTTTTTT
CASSGRRDNEKLFF
>16|TRBV15|TRBJ2-5|TRBD1|NA
TGTGCCACCAGCGCAGCAGGGGACAGGGGTTTAGAGACCCAGTACTTC
CATSAAGDRGLETQYF
>16|TRBV5-4|TRBJ2-3|TRBD1|NA
TGTGCCAGCAGCGACGCTCCGGGACAGGATGTGGATACGCAGTATTTT
CASSDAPGQDVDTQYF
>17|TRBV15|TRBJ2-7|TRBD2|NA
TGTGCCACCAGCAGGGCCGGGACTAGCGGGAGCGTAAACGAGCAGTACTTC
CATSRAGTSGSVNEQYF
>14|TRBV27|TRBJ2-5|NA|NA
TGTGCCAGCAGTTTAAGGAACAGCCAAGAGACCCAGTACTTC
CASSLRNSQETQYF
>15|TRBV7-2|TRBJ2-7|TRBD1|NA
TGTGCCAGCAGCTTCACCGACAGGGTCACCTACGAGCAGTACTTC
CASSFTDRVTYEQYF
>18|TRBV7-2|TRBJ2-5|TRBD2|NA
TGTGCCAGCACCTTGCTAGCGGGAGGGCCGTATGGGCGAGAGACCCAGTACTTC
CASTLLAGGPYGRETQYF
>9|TRBV29-1|TRBJ2-5|TRBD1|NA
TGCAGCGTGGACAGGGGCGCGTACTTC
CSVDRGAYF
>10|TRBV28|TRBJ2-6|TRBD1|NA
TGTGCCAGCCAGGACAGGGAGCTCGTATTC
CASQDRELVF
>15|TRBV15|TRBJ1-1|TRBD1|once
TGTGCCACCAGCAGAGGTGACAGGGCGAACACTGAAGCTTTCTTT
CATSRGDRANTEAFF
>11|TRBV7-9|TRBJ2-7|NA|NA
TGTGCCAGCAGCCCTATGTACGAGCAGTACTTC
CASSPMYEQYF
>16|TRBV30|TRBJ2-3|TRBD2|NA
TGTGCCTGGAGTGCAAGGACTAGCGGGAGATCAGATACGCAGTATTTT
CAWSARTSGRSDTQYF